Shown below are 8 T cell receptor beta chains from a single sample sequenced in a study of shared clonotypes between healthy human individuals. Clones were read by immunoSEQ multiplex PCR, and TCRdb kept only the in-frame ones, dropping some. Altogether about 1,500,000 clones are present, more than 95% being singletons, with the ten largest covering roughly 1.1%. The sequenced material came from naive CD4+ T cells sorted from blood. The subset denotes: CD45RA+ positively selected. The receptors originated from a man aged 25-45 years in good health.

The V and J genes are TRBV28 and TRBJ2-7; 11 nucleotides align to TRBD2. Trimming took 4 bases from V and 2 from J; bases not matched to a gene: 4. The CDR3 spans 15 residues. Germline CDR1 reads MDHEN; CDR2 reads SYDVKM. CDR3 bases: TGTGCCAGCAGTTCAACGGGACTAGCGGCCTACGAGCAGTACTTC. Its translation: CASSSTGLAAYEQYF.

The V and J genes are TRBV4-3 and TRBJ2-3; a weak D match, TRBD2 (6 bases). The CDR3 is made up of 16 amino acids. The ends were cut back, 0 bases at V and 8 bases at J, with 18 bases in the middle. Germline lookup yields CDR1 LGHNA and CDR2 YSLEER. This CDR3 is CASSQDRRLVGGTQYF. The CDR3 DNA follows: TGCGCCAGCAGCCAAGATCGTCGACTAGTGGGGGGTACGCAGTATTTT.

The genes are TRBV2 and TRBJ2-5, with TRBD2 matching 11 bases. Germline CDR1 SNHLY, CDR2 FYNNEI. The junction had 7 bases not matched to a gene; V was cut back by 10 bases and J by 0 bases. This CDR3 is built from 15 residues. CDR3 in amino acids: CANPGTSGYQETQYF. The CDR3 DNA is TGTGCCAACCCCGGGACTAGCGGCTACCAAGAGACCCAGTACTTC.

As for this clone: This sample also contains other DNA sequences that code for the same CDR3. The V and J genes are TRBV7-2 and TRBJ2-1; D perhaps matches TRBD2 (6 bases). Germline-derived CDR1 and CDR2 are SGHTA and FQGNSA. There are 15 residues in the CDR3. V shed 0 bases and J shed 2 bases, with 8 bases lying between them. The CDR3 sequence: CASSLAGGPYNEQFF. CDR3 nucleotide sequence: TGTGCCAGCAGCTTAGCGGGAGGCCCCTACAATGAGCAGTTCTTC.

The chain combines TRBV5-8 with TRBJ1-4; no definite D call. The CDR3 extends over 16 amino acids. Germline CDR1 and CDR2: SGHTS and YDEGEE. Trimming removed 1 base at V and 0 bases at J, with 10 bases between. The CDR3 DNA reads TGTGCCAGCAGCTTGCGGGCGGTTGCAACTAATGAAAAACTGTTTTTT. This gives the protein CASSLRAVATNEKLFF.

This chain joins TRBV7-2 and TRBJ1-5; D not certain. Trimming removed 4 bases from V and 0 bases from J, with 10 bases in between. This CDR3 has 15 residues. CDR1 is SGHTA and CDR2 is FQGNSA in the germline V gene. CDR3 sequence: CASSYGEGSNQPQHF. Here the CDR3 DNA reads TGTGCCAGCAGCTACGGAGAGGGTAGCAATCAGCCCCAGCATTTT.

The chain recombines TRBV7-8 with TRBJ2-1; no firm D call. CDR3 length: 14 amino acids. Germline-derived CDR1 and CDR2 are SGHVS and FQNEAQ. The V end lost 3 bases, the J end lost 7 bases, and 13 bases lay between the germline ends. The chain's CDR3 is CASSFRQGVNEQFF. The DNA of the CDR3 is TGTGCCAGCAGCTTCCGACAAGGTGTAAATGAGCAGTTCTTC. The variable domain in full, completed from reference TRBV7-8 and TRBJ2-1, reads GAGVSQSPRYKVAKRGQDVALRCDPISGHVSLFWYQQALGQGPEFLTYFQNEAQLDKSGLPSDRFFAERPEGSVSTLKIQRTQQEDSAVYLCASSFRQGVNEQFFGPGTRLTVL.

In its sample, this clone was seen once. Within the sample, other DNA sequences also encode this same CDR3. The chain links TRBV18 to TRBJ2-2; D perhaps matches TRBD2 (6 bases). CDR1 and CDR2 from the germline V gene are KGHSH and LQKENI. There are 14 residues in the CDR3. Trimming left V 3 bases short and J 5 bases short, with 10 bases between. DNA of the CDR3: TGTGCCAGCTCACCCAGACGGGAGACCGGGGAGCTGTTTTTT. The encoded protein is CASSPRRETGELFF.